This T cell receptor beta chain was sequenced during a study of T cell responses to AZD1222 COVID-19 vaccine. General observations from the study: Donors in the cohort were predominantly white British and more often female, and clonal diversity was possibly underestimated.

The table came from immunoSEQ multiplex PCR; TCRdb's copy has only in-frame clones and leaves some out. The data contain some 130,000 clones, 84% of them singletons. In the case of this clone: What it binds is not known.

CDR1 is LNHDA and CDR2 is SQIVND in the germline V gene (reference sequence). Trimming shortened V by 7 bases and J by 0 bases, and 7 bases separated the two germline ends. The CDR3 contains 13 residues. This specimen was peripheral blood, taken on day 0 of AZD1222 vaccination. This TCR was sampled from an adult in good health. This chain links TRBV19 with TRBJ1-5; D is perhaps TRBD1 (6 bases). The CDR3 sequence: CASIQGSNQPQHF. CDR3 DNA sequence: TGTGCCAGTATACAGGGTAGCAATCAGCCCCAGCATTTT.